The 18 T cell receptor beta chains listed next were all sequenced from one sample in a study of spatial heterogeneity in lung cancer. TCRdb re-called the 5' RACE reads with MiXCR, one entry per CDR3 protein. The sample holds around 98,000 distinct CDR3 sequences; roughly a fifth are singletons and the top ten take 20% to 25%. Indicated time point: blood at routine non-recurrence follow-up after resection. Sequenced here: PBMCs, sampled at follow-up. The receptors shown here come from a male donor with early-stage non-small cell lung cancer.

This clonotype has only a few counts. This chain uses TRBV7-3 with TRBJ2-3; D call uncertain. The CDR3 sequence is 13 residues long. V lost 5 bases and J 6 bases, leaving 12 bases between the germline ends. The germline V gene encodes CDR1 SGHTA and CDR2 FQGTGA. The CDR3 loop is CASSPARSDTQYF. The CDR3 region has the DNA TGTGCCAGCAGCCCCGCCAGGTCGGATACGCAGTATTTT.

The V gene is TRBV24-1, the J gene TRBJ2-1; D perhaps matches TRBD2 (5 bases). Deletions cut 6 bases from V and 3 bases from J, with 14 bases between. CDR1 is KGHDR and CDR2 is SFDVKD in the germline V gene. The CDR3 consists of 15 residues. The DNA for the CDR3 is TGTGCCACCAGTAATCCTTCCGGGAACTACAATGAGCAGTTCTTC. The encoded protein is CATSNPSGNYNEQFF.

The V gene is TRBV7-2, the J gene TRBJ2-3; D is uncertain. Germline values: CDR1 SGHTA, CDR2 FQGNSA. The CDR3 consists of 13 residues. Between the trimmed V and J ends, which lost 4 bases and 3 bases, there was a span of 8 bases. The CDR3 DNA is TGTGCCAGCAGCTGGAAGGAGACAGATACGCAGTATTTT. Its protein product is CASSWKETDTQYF.

V is TRBV6-5 and J is TRBJ2-3; TRBD2 matches 8 bases. CDR1 is MNHEY and CDR2 is SVGAGI in the germline V gene. This CDR3 has 17 residues. V gave up 2 bases and J gave up 4 bases; unmatched junction bases: 11. CDR3 in DNA: TGTGCCAGCAGTTACCAGGGTAGCGGGATGAGTGCAGATACGCAGTATTTT. Its translation is CASSYQGSGMSADTQYF.

CDR3 DNA sequence: TGTGCCAGCAGCAGCCAGGGGAACCCCTACGAGCAGTACTTC. It codes for CASSSQGNPYEQYF. The chain links TRBV6-5 to TRBJ2-7; a weak D match, TRBD1 (6 bases). The CDR3 is made up of 14 amino acids. V was clipped by 6 bases and J by 2 bases, with 14 bases between them. Germline CDR1 MNHEY, CDR2 SVGAGI.

The chain carries TRBV7-2 and TRBJ2-1; D is unresolved. CDR3 length equals 15 residues. Germline CDR1 SGHTA, CDR2 FQGNSA. V was shortened by 5 bases and J by 5 bases, with 16 bases between the two germline ends. The CDR3 here is CASSKKLPRDNEQFF. The CDR3 coding sequence is TGTGCCAGCAGCAAAAAACTGCCCCGAGACAATGAGCAGTTCTTC.

The chain carries TRBV4-1 and TRBJ1-5; D may be TRBD1 (6 bases). V lost 1 base and J 9 bases, leaving 19 bases between the germline ends. This CDR3 has 16 amino acids. Germline CDR1 MGHRA, CDR2 YSYEKL. CDR3 sequence reads: CASSQGIVGGQGPQHF. The CDR3 DNA is TGCGCCAGCAGCCAAGGAATAGTCGGGGGGCAGGGGCCCCAGCATTTT.

The chain links TRBV6-1 to TRBJ1-6; D is unresolved. Germline V gives CDR1 MNHNS, CDR2 SASEGT. This CDR3 has 14 residues. The V gene lost 5 bases and the J gene lost 7 bases, with 12 bases spanning the gap. The CDR3 reads CASSLESVNSPLHF. In nucleotides, the CDR3 is TGTGCCAGCAGTCTCGAGAGCGTAAATTCACCCCTCCACTTT.

This clonotype was seen only a few times. The rearrangement joins TRBV20-1 to TRBJ1-5; D gene ambiguous. The CDR3 runs 14 residues. Germline CDR1 DFQATT, CDR2 SNEGSKA (reference sequence). V was shortened by 3 bases and J by 1 base, with 10 bases between the two germline ends. This CDR3 reads CSASYMESNQPQHF. CDR3 nucleotide sequence: TGCAGTGCTAGTTACATGGAAAGCAATCAGCCCCAGCATTTT.

The chain carries TRBV11-3 and TRBJ2-1; 15 positions match TRBD2. In germline, CDR1 is SGHNT, CDR2 YENEEA. This CDR3 comprises 16 residues. The trim removed 6 bases at V and 9 bases at J, leaving 9 bases unmatched. The CDR3 DNA sequence: TGTGCCAGCAGTCAAGGACTAGCGGGGGGGCAGAGTGAGCAGTTCTTC. It codes for CASSQGLAGGQSEQFF.

Many counts were recorded for this clonotype. The V gene is TRBV7-6, the J gene TRBJ2-2, with TRBD1 matching over 9 bases. The CDR3 has 15 residues. V was pared by 4 bases and J by 1 base, with 1 base of the junction left unmatched. The germline CDR1 and CDR2 sequences are SGHVS and FNYEAQ. The CDR3 nucleotides read TGTGCCAGCAGCTCGGGACAGGGGAACACCGGGGAGCTGTTTTTT. It encodes CASSSGQGNTGELFF.

This clonotype was seen repeatedly, ten times or more. The chain recombines TRBV5-4 with TRBJ1-1; the D gene is possibly TRBD1 (5 bases). Germline values: CDR1 SGHNT, CDR2 YYREEE (reference sequence). This CDR3 is built from 16 residues. Between the trimmed V and J ends, which lost 1 base and 6 bases, there was a span of 19 bases. The CDR3 loop is CASSLRSAGKFPEAFF. In DNA, the CDR3 is TGTGCCAGCAGCTTGCGCTCAGCAGGGAAGTTCCCTGAAGCTTTCTTT. Variable domain in full (rest from reference TRBV5-4 and TRBJ1-1): ETGVTQSPTHLIKTRGQQVTLRCSSQSGHNTVSWYQQALGQGPQFIFQYYREEENGRGNFPPRFSGLQFPNYSSELNVNALELDDSALYLCASSLRSAGKFPEAFFGQGTRLTVV.

V gene TRBV10-3 combines with J gene TRBJ1-3; 10 bases align to TRBD1. Trimming cost V 0 bases and J 3 bases; bases outside gene matches: 2. Germline V gives CDR1 ENHRY, CDR2 SYGVKD. This CDR3 contains 16 residues. In nucleotides, the CDR3 is TGTGCCATCAGTGAGTCGGGACAGGGGAGTGGAAACACCATATATTTT. Amino acid sequence: CAISESGQGSGNTIYF.

At least ten counts were recorded for this clonotype. This rearrangement joins TRBV21-1 to TRBJ1-5; the table's D gene call, TRBD1, was not cross checked with the DNA. TRBV21-1 is recorded as a pseudogene. The CDR3 spans 18 residues. The chain's CDR3 is CASSNRFRGIGSNQPQHF. CDR3 nucleotide sequence: TGTGCCAGCAGCAATAGGTTTCGGGGGATAGGTAGCAATCAGCCCCAGCATTTT.

This clonotype was seen more than once but under ten times. The gene calls are TRBV12-3 or TRBV12-4 and TRBJ2-7; D is possibly TRBD1 (6 bases). The length of the CDR3 is 12 residues. Between the trimmed V and J ends, which lost 6 bases and 7 bases, there was a span of 13 bases. CDR3 sequence reads: CASRYTGLEQYF. In nucleotides, the CDR3 is TGTGCCAGCAGGTATACAGGGTTAGAGCAGTACTTC.

This rearrangement joins TRBV29-1 to TRBJ1-1; D is possibly TRBD1 (6 bases). The CDR3 has 13 residues. The germline CDR1 and CDR2 sequences are SQVTM and ANQGSEA. The CDR3 DNA is TGCAGTGGGCGGGACACTAGGAACACTGAAGCTTTCTTT. Encoded protein: CSGRDTRNTEAFF.

The chain has TRBV5-6 and TRBJ1-6; D unclear. Trimming cost V 4 bases and J 6 bases, with 8 bases left between them. This CDR3 region has 13 residues. The germline V gene has CDR1 SGHDT and CDR2 YYEEEE. The CDR3 is CASSLDLNSPLHF. In DNA, the CDR3 is TGTGCCAGCAGCCTTGACCTTAATTCACCCCTCCACTTT.

This clonotype turned up a few times. The V call is TRBV4-1, the J call TRBJ1-3; maybe TRBD1 (6 bases). The CDR3 spans 19 residues. The V end was cut by 2 bases, the J end by 4 bases, with 24 bases between. Germline loops: CDR1 MGHRA, CDR2 YSYEKL. The CDR3 spells CASSQPFRGRTGGGNTIYF. Here the CDR3 DNA reads TGCGCCAGCAGCCAACCTTTCCGGGGGCGCACCGGTGGGGGAAACACCATATATTTT.